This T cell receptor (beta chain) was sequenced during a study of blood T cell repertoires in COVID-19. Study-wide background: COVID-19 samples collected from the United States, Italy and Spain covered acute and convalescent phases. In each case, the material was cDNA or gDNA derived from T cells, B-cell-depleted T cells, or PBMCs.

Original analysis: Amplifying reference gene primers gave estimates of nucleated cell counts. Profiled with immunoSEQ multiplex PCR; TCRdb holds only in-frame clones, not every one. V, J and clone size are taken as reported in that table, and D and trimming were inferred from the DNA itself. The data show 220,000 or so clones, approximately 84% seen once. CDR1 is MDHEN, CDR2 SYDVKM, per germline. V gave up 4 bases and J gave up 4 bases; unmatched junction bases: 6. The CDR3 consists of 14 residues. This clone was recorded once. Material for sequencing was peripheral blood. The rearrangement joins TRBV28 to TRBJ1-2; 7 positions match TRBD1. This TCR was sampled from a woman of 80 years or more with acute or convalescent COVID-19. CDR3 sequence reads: CASSSPGGGYGYTF. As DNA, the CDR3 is TGTGCCAGCAGTTCACCAGGGGGAGGCTATGGCTACACCTTC.